Only a few counts were recorded for the clone carrying this T cell receptor (beta chain). Terminally differentiated effector memory CD45RA+ cells were left out of the naive CD8 fraction, which was CD45RO-negative and positively selected for CCR7. At the deep level, the assay was run. Using immunoSEQ multiplex PCR, the repertoire was profiled, and TCRdb retains in-frame clones only, with some absent. The table has about 2.2 million clones, about 92% seen once. The data were taken from a study of shared clonotypes between healthy human individuals. Sequenced material: naive CD8+ T cells from PBMCs. This TCR was recovered from a man aged 18 to 29 in good health. Some clones in this sample may be carry-over from other donors' samples.

The CDR3 here is CASSSHSNQPQHF. CDR3 in DNA: TGTGCCAGCAGCTCTCATAGCAATCAGCCCCAGCATTTT. The rearrangement joins TRBV13 to TRBJ1-5; the D is unclear. This CDR3 region has 13 residues. The V gene lost 4 bases and the J gene lost 0 bases, with 4 bases spanning the gap. Germline CDR1 and CDR2: PRHDT and FYEKMQ (reference sequence).